These 15 T cell receptor beta chains came from one sample sequenced in a study of T cells after yellow fever vaccination. TCRdb re-called the 5' RACE reads through MiXCR, storing one row per CDR3 protein. The data show about 550,000 distinct CDR3 sequences, about 19% seen once. The sample consisted of PBMCs, taken 15 days after the yellow fever booster vaccination. The receptors shown here come from a man younger than 45 who received the YFV17D yellow fever vaccine.

A few counts support this clonotype. The chain combines TRBV15 with TRBJ2-3; a possible D gene is TRBD2 (6 bases). Trimming removed 6 bases at V and 3 bases at J, with 10 bases between. The CDR3 length is 13 residues. In germline, CDR1 is LNHNV, CDR2 YYDKDF (reference sequence). The CDR3 loop is CATSDRGTDTQYF. The CDR3 DNA sequence: TGTGCCACCAGTGATCGGGGGACAGATACGCAGTATTTT.

This chain joins TRBV18 and TRBJ2-5, with 8 bases aligning to TRBD1. This CDR3 spans 15 amino acids. V gave up 3 bases and J gave up 5 bases; unmatched junction bases: 8. In germline, CDR1 is KGHSH, CDR2 LQKENI. As DNA, the CDR3 is TGTGCCAGCTCACCCCCGACAGGGGAGGAGGAGACCCAGTACTTC. Its protein product is CASSPPTGEEETQYF.

The V and J genes are TRBV12-3 or TRBV12-4 and TRBJ2-1; 9 positions agree with TRBD2. J was trimmed by 13 bases and V by 6 bases; bases with no gene match: 7. The length of the CDR3 is 12 residues. DNA for the CDR3: TGTGCCAGCAGCATAGCGGGAGTAGGACAGTTCTTC. It codes for CASSIAGVGQFF.

The chain employs TRBV11-2 and TRBJ2-1, with 12 bases aligning to TRBD2. The junction had 8 bases not matched to a gene; V was cut back by 5 bases and J by 0 bases. The CDR3 consists of 18 residues. Germline values: CDR1 SGHAT, CDR2 FQNNGV. The DNA for the CDR3 is TGTGCCAGCAGCCGAAGACTAGCGGGAGCCAGCTCCTACAATGAGCAGTTCTTC. It encodes CASSRRLAGASSYNEQFF. The complete variable domain, with remaining parts taken from reference TRBV11-2 and TRBJ2-1, reads EAGVAQSPRYKIIEKRQSVAFWCNPISGHATLYWYQQILGQGPKLLIQFQNNGVVDDSQLPKDRFSAERLKGVDSTLKIQPAKLEDSAVYLCASSRRLAGASSYNEQFFGPGTRLTVL.

The chain has TRBV25-1 and TRBJ2-1; 11 bases line up with TRBD2. From germline, CDR1 is MGHDK and CDR2 SYGVNS. This CDR3 spans 15 amino acids. With 9 bases clipped from V and 5 bases from J, the junction kept 9 bases outside the gene matches. The CDR3 is CASLPGLAENNEQFF. In nucleotides, the CDR3 is TGTGCCAGTCTTCCGGGACTAGCGGAGAACAATGAGCAGTTCTTC.

The chain joins TRBV12-3 or TRBV12-4 to TRBJ1-5; D perhaps matches TRBD1 (5 bases). V was pared by 5 bases and J by 7 bases, with 15 bases between. This CDR3 has 14 amino acids. The CDR3 loop reads CASSVTGGWQPQHF. Written as DNA, the CDR3 is TGTGCCAGCAGTGTAACTGGGGGTTGGCAGCCCCAGCATTTT.

The V and J genes are TRBV7-8 and TRBJ2-3, with TRBD2 identical over 11 bases. The CDR3 totals 18 residues. V shed 1 base, J shed 4 bases, and the junction held 10 bases outside the gene matches. Per germline, CDR1 SGHVS and CDR2 FQNEAQ. The CDR3 DNA reads TGTGCCAGCAGCTTAGGAGTACTAGCGGGAGTTGAGGCAGATACGCAGTATTTT. Translating gives CASSLGVLAGVEADTQYF.

This clonotype was recorded a few times. The J gene is TRBJ2-1, the V gene TRBV5-1; 10 bases agree with TRBD2. The CDR3 spans 16 residues. Germline V gene sequence: CDR1 SGHRS, CDR2 YFSETQ. The V and J ends lost 2 bases and 5 bases, in that order; junction bases with no gene match: 7. CDR3 DNA sequence: TGCGCCAGCAGCTTTTCTCCTAGCGGGAGAAACAATGAGCAGTTCTTC. Protein: CASSFSPSGRNNEQFF.

In this sample, this clonotype turned up a few times. The chain joins TRBV12-3 or TRBV12-4 to TRBJ2-1; D ambiguous. Between the trimmed V and J ends, which lost 4 bases and 3 bases, there was a span of 16 bases. The CDR3 is 16 amino acids. CDR3 protein: CASSYRRTPVYNEQFF. The CDR3 region has the DNA TGTGCCAGCAGTTATCGTCGAACTCCAGTCTACAATGAGCAGTTCTTC.

The genes are TRBV7-8 and TRBJ2-3, with D perhaps assigned TRBD1 or TRBD2 (5 bases each). Trimming took 5 bases from V and 2 from J, leaving 14 bases between them. Germline V gives CDR1 SGHVS, CDR2 FQNEAQ. CDR3 length: 15 residues. The chain's CDR3 is CASSRRGRATDTQYF. Here the CDR3 DNA reads TGTGCCAGCAGCCGTCGGGGCAGGGCCACAGATACGCAGTATTTT.

J is TRBJ2-7 and V is TRBV27; D gene uncertain. Germline-derived CDR1 and CDR2 are MNHEY and SMNVEV (reference sequence). The CDR3 is 14 amino acids. The V end was cut by 0 bases, the J end by 1 base, with 7 bases between. CDR3 in amino acids: CASSLSWVSYEQYF. The CDR3 bases are TGTGCCAGCAGTTTATCTTGGGTTTCCTACGAGCAGTACTTC.

The genes are TRBV7-2 and TRBJ2-1; D remains unclear. This CDR3 contains 15 residues. Between the trimmed V and J ends, which lost 6 bases and 0 bases, there was a span of 12 bases. Germline loops: CDR1 SGHTA, CDR2 FQGNSA. CDR3 sequence (DNA): TGTGCCAGCAGGCCAGCCCTGAGCTCCTACAATGAGCAGTTCTTC. This translates into CASRPALSSYNEQFF. The full variable domain, rest sourced from reference TRBV7-2 and TRBJ2-1, is GAGVSQSPSNKVTEKGKDVELRCDPISGHTALYWYRQSLGQGLEFLIYFQGNSAPDKSGLPSDRFSAERTGGSVSTLTIQRTQQEDSAVYLCASRPALSSYNEQFFGPGTRLTVL.

The chain employs TRBV3-1 and TRBJ2-1, with 8 bases lining up with TRBD2. V lost 5 bases to trimming and J lost 9 bases; unmatched junction nucleotides: 12. This CDR3 contains 15 residues. Looked up from germline, CDR1 is LGHDT and CDR2 is YNNKEL (reference sequence). The CDR3 DNA sequence: TGTGCCAGCAGCTCGCGGGAGGTTAAGGTCGGTGAGCAGTTCTTC. Its translation: CASSSREVKVGEQFF.

This clonotype has more than one count but fewer than ten. The rearrangement joins TRBV30 to TRBJ2-3; 7 bases line up with TRBD2. CDR3 length equals 14 residues. Germline V lookup: CDR1 GTSNPN, CDR2 SVGIG (reference sequence). V dropped 2 bases and J dropped 0; count of bases not matched to a gene: 2. The CDR3 loop is CAWSWGGSTDTQYF. In nucleotides, the CDR3 is TGTGCCTGGAGTTGGGGGGGGAGCACAGATACGCAGTATTTT.

The chain links TRBV20-1 to TRBJ1-6; D gene uncertain. The V end was cut by 0 bases, the J end by 6 bases, with 6 bases between. Per germline, CDR1 DFQATT and CDR2 SNEGSKA (reference sequence). This CDR3 comprises 13 residues. Written as DNA, the CDR3 is TGCAGTGCTAGAGACGGGGTTAATTCACCCCTCCACTTT. Encoded protein: CSARDGVNSPLHF.